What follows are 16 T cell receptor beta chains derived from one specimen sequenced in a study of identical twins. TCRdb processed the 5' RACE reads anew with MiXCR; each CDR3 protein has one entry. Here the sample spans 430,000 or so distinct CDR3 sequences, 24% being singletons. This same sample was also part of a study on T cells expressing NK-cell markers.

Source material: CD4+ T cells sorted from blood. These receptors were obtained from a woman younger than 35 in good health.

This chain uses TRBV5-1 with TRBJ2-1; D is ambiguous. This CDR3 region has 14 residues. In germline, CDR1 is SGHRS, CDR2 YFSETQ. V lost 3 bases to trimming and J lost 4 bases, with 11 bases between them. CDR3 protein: CASSWVDSYNEQFF. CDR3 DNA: TGCGCCAGCAGCTGGGTGGATTCGTACAATGAGCAGTTCTTC.

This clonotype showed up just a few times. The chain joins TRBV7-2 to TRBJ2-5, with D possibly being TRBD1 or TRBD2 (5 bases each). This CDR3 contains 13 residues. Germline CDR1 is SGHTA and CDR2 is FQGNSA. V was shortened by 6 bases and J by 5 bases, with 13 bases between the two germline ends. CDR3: CASRSRGLETQYF. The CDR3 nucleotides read TGTGCCAGCAGATCCCGGGGCCTGGAGACCCAGTACTTC. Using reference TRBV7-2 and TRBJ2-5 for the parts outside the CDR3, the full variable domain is GAGVSQSPSNKVTEKGKDVELRCDPISGHTALYWYRQSLGQGLEFLIYFQGNSAPDKSGLPSDRFSAERTGGSVSTLTIQRTQQEDSAVYLCASRSRGLETQYFGPGTRLLVL.

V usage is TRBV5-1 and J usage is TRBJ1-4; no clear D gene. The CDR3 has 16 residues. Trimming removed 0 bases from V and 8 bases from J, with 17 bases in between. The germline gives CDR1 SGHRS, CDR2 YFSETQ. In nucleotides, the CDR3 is TGCGCCAGCAGCTTGGTTGGGAGCCCGACTAGAGAAAAACTGTTTTTT. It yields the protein CASSLVGSPTREKLFF.

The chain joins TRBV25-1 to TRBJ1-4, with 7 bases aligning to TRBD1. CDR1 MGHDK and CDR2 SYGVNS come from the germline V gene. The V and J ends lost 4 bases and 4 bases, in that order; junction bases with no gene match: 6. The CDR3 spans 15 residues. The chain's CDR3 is CASSGQGIGNEKLFF. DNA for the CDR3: TGTGCCAGCAGTGGACAGGGTATCGGTAATGAAAAACTGTTTTTT.

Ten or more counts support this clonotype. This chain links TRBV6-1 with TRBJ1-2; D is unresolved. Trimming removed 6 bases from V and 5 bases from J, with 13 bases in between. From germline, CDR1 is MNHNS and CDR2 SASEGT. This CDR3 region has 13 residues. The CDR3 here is CASRSTDRYGYTF. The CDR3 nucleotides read TGTGCCAGCAGATCCACGGACCGGTATGGCTACACCTTC.

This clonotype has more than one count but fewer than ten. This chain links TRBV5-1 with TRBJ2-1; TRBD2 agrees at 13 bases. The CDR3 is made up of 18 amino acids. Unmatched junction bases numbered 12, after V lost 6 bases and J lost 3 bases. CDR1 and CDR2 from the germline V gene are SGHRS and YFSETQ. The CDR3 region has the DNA TGCGCCAGCACCCCCAGCACTAGCGGGAGGGCGGGCTACAATGAGCAGTTCTTC. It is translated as CASTPSTSGRAGYNEQFF.

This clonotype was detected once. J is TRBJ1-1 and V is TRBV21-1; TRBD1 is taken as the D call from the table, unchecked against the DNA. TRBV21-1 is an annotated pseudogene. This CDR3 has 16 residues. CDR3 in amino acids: CASSNHPTASVAEAFF. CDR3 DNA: TGTGCCAGCAGCAATCACCCGACAGCCTCGGTCGCTGAAGCTTTCTTT.

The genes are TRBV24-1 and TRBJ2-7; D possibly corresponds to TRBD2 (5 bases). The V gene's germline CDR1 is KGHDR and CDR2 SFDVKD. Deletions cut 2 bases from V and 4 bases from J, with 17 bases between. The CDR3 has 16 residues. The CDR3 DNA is TGTGCCACCAGTGATTCAGGTTCCGGGGATGGATACGAGCAGTACTTC. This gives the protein CATSDSGSGDGYEQYF.

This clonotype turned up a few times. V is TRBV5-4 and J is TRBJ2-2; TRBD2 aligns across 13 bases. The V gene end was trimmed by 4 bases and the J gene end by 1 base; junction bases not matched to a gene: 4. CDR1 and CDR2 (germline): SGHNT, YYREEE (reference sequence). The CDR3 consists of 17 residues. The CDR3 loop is CASSPGLAGKNTGELFF. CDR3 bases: TGTGCCAGCAGCCCGGGACTAGCGGGAAAGAACACCGGGGAGCTGTTTTTT.

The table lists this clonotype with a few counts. For the CDR3, the DNA is TGCGCCAGCAGCCGGGAAGGACAGGGGGACACTGAAGCTTTCTTT. This encodes CASSREGQGDTEAFF. This chain connects TRBV5-1 to TRBJ1-1; 10 positions match TRBD1. The trim removed 4 bases at V and 3 bases at J, leaving 6 bases unmatched. Germline CDR1 is SGHRS and CDR2 is YFSETQ. The CDR3 has 15 amino acids. The full variable domain, with the rest looked up from reference TRBV5-1 and TRBJ1-1, is KAGVTQTPRYLIKTRGQQVTLSCSPISGHRSVSWYQQTPGQGLQFLFEYFSETQRNKGNFPGRFSGRQFSNSRSEMNVSTLELGDSALYLCASSREGQGDTEAFFGQGTRLTVV.

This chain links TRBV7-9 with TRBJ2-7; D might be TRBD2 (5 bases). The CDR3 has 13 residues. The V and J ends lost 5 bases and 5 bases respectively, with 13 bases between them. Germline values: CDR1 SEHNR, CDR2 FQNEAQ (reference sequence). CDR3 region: CASSTRSGNEQYF. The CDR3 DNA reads TGTGCCAGCAGCACGCGGTCGGGGAACGAGCAGTACTTC.

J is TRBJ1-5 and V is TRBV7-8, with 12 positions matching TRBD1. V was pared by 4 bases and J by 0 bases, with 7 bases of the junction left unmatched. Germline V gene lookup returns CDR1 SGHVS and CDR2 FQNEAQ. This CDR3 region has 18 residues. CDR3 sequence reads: CASSSGQGASYSNQPQHF. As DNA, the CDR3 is TGTGCCAGCAGCTCGGGACAGGGGGCCTCTTATAGCAATCAGCCCCAGCATTTT.

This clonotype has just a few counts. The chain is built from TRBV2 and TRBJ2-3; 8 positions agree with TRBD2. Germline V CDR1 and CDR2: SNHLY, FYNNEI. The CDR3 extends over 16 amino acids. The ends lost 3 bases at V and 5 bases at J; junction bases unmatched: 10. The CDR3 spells CASSEAQSGRGDTQYF. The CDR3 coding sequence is TGTGCCAGCAGTGAGGCGCAGAGCGGGAGAGGAGATACGCAGTATTTT.

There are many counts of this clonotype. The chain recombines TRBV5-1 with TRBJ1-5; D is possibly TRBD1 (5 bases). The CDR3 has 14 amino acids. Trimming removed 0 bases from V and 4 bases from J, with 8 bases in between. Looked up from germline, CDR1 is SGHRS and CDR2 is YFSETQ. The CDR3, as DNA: TGCGCCAGCAGCTTGGGGGACGGAAATCAGCCCCAGCATTTT. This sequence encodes CASSLGDGNQPQHF.

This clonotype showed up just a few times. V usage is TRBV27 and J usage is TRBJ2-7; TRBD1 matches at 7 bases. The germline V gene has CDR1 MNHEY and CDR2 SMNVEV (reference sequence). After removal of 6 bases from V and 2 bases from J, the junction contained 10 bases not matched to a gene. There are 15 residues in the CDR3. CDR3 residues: CASRERPGQPYEQYF. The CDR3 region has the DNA TGTGCCAGCAGAGAAAGACCGGGACAGCCCTACGAGCAGTACTTC.

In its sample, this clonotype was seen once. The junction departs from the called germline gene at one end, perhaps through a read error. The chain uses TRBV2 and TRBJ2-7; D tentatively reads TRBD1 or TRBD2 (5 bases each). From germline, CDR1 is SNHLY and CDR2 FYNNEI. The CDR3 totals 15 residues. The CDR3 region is CVSRVQGVRSYEQYF. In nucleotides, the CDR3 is TGTGTCAGCAGGGTTCAGGGAGTGCGTTCCTACGAGCAGTACTTC. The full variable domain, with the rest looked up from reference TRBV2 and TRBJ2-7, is EPEVTQTPSHQVTQMGQEVILRCVPISNHLYFYWYRQILGQKVEFLVSFYNNEISEKSEIFDDQFSVERPDGSNFTLKIRSTKLEDSAMYFCVSRVQGVRSYEQYFGPGTRLTVT.